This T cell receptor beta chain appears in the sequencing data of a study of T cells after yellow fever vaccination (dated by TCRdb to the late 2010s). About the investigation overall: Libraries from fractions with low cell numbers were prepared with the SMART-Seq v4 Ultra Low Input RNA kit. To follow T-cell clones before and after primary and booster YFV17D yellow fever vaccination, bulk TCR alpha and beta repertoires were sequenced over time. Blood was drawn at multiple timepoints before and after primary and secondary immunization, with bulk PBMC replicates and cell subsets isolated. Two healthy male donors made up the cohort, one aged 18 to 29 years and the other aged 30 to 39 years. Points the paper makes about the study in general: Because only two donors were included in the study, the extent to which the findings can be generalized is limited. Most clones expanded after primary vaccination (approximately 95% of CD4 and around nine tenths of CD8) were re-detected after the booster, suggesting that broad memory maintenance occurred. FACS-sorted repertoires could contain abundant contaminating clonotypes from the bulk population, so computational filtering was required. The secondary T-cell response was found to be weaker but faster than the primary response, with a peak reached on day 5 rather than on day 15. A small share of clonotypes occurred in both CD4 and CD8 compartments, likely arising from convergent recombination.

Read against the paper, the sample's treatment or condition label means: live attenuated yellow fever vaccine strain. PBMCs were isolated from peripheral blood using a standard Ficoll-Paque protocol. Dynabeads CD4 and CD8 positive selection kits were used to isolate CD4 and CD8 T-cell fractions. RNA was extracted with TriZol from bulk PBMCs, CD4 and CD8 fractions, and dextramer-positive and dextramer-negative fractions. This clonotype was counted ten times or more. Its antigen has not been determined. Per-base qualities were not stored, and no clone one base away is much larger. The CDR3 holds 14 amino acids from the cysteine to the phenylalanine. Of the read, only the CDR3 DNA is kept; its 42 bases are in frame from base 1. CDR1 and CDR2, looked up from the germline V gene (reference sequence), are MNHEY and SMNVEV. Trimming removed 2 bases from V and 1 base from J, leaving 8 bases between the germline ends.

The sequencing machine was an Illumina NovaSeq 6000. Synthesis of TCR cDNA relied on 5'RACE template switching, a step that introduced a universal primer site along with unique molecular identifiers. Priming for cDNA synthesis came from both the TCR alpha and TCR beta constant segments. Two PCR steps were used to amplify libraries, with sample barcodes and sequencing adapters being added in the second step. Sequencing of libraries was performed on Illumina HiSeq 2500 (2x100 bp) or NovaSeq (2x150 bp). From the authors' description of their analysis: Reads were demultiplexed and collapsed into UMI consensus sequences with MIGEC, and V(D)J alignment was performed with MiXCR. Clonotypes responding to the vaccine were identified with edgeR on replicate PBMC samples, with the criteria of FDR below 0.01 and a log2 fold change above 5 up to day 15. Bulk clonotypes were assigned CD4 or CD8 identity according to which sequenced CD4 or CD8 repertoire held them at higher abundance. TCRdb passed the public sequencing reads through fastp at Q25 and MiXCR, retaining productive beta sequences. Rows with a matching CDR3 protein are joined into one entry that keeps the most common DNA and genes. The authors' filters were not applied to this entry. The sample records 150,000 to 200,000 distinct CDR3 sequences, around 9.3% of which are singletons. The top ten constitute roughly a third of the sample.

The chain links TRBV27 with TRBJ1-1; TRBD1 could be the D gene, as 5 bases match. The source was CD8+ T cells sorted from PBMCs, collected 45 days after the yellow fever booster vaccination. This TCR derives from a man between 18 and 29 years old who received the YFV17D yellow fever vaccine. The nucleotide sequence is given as TGTGCCAGCAGTTTACACACAGGGAACACTGAAGCTTTCTTT. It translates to CASSLHTGNTEAFF.